These T cell receptor beta chains were read from a single sample in a study of shared clonotypes between healthy human individuals. Sequenced by immunoSEQ multiplex PCR; TCRdb stores in-frame clones only, minus some. Among roughly 1,100,000 clones listed, approximately 76% were seen once. The sample taken for sequencing was memory CD4+ T cells sorted from blood. These TCRs come from a man aged 18 to 30 in good health. CDR3s include the opening cysteine and the closing phenylalanine or tryptophan. A D gene is named only where the DNA matches it firmly. Some rows mark clone size as missing; the rest say once, few, many or name a class of expanded clone.

D: TRBD1
size: -
V: TRBV30
J: TRBJ1-3
DNA: TGTGCCGGGTCCCGTTCCGACAGGGCTTCTGGAAACACCATATATTTT
CDR3: CAGSRSDRASGNTIYF

D: TRBD2
size: -
V: TRBV7-2
J: TRBJ2-5
DNA: TGTGCCAGCAGCTTAGGGCTAGCGGGAGTGGAGACCCAGTACTTC
CDR3: CASSLGLAGVETQYF

D: TRBD2
size: -
V: TRBV7-2
J: TRBJ2-3
DNA: TGTGCCAGCAGTTACCGACTAGCGGGGAGCACAGATACGCAGTATTTT
CDR3: CASSYRLAGSTDTQYF

D: TRBD1
size: many
V: TRBV5-6
J: TRBJ1-5
DNA: TGTGCCAGCAGCGTGGGACAGGGGAATCAGCCCCAGCATTTT
CDR3: CASSVGQGNQPQHF

D: -
size: -
V: TRBV10-2
J: TRBJ2-2
DNA: TGCGCCAGCAGTGAGGGCGGGGCTAGCAGGTTGTTTTTT
CDR3: CASSEGGASRLFF

D: -
size: -
V: TRBV6-1
J: TRBJ2-1
DNA: TGTGCCAGCAGACCCGGCGGATCTTACAATGAGCAGTTCTTC
CDR3: CASRPGGSYNEQFF

D: -
size: -
V: TRBV28
J: TRBJ1-2
DNA: TGTGCCACCGAGGACCCTTTGACCCGCTATGGCTACACCTTC
CDR3: CATEDPLTRYGYTF

D: TRBD1
size: -
V: TRBV9
J: TRBJ2-5
DNA: TGTGCCAGCAGCGTAGGGTGGACAGGGGGTAATGGGGAGACCCAGTACTTC
CDR3: CASSVGWTGGNGETQYF

D: -
size: many
V: TRBV4-1
J: TRBJ2-1
DNA: TGCGCCAGCAGCCAGGCAATACTAGGTGGGAGTTCCTACAATGAGCAGTTCTTC
CDR3: CASSQAILGGSSYNEQFF

D: TRBD1
size: once
V: TRBV30
J: TRBJ2-7
DNA: TGTGCCTGGAGTATCTCCGGGACAGGGAGGGACGAGCAGTACTTC
CDR3: CAWSISGTGRDEQYF

D: -
size: -
V: TRBV14
J: TRBJ1-4
DNA: TGTGCCAGCAGCCAAGTATCGGTCGGGGCAGGGGAACTGTTTTTT
CDR3: CASSQVSVGAGELFF

D: -
size: -
V: TRBV10-3
J: TRBJ2-1
DNA: TGTGCCATCCTGGGAGACGGCAATGAGCAGTTCTTC
CDR3: CAILGDGNEQFF

D: -
size: once
V: TRBV27
J: TRBJ1-2
DNA: TGTGCCAGCAGTTTAAAGGCTAACTATGGCTACACCTTC
CDR3: CASSLKANYGYTF

D: -
size: -
V: TRBV28
J: TRBJ1-5
DNA: TGTGCCAGCAGTTTTCTAGGGAGACAGCCCCAGCATTTT
CDR3: CASSFLGRQPQHF

D: TRBD1
size: -
V: TRBV6-6
J: TRBJ2-2
DNA: TGTGCCAGCAGTCGTACAGGGGGCCGGACCGGGGAGCTGTTTTTT
CDR3: CASSRTGGRTGELFF

D: TRBD2
size: -
V: TRBV5-1
J: TRBJ2-2
DNA: TGCGCCAGCAGCCAACTAGCGGGATCGGGGATCACCGGGGAGCTGTTTTTT
CDR3: CASSQLAGSGITGELFF

D: -
size: -
V: TRBV10-2
J: TRBJ2-5
DNA: TGCGCCAGCAGTGAACAGCAAGAGACCCAGTACTTC
CDR3: CASSEQQETQYF

D: TRBD2
size: once
V: TRBV4-3
J: TRBJ2-3
DNA: TGCGCCAGCAGCACAAGAACTAGCGCTCTAAGCACAGATACGCAGTATTTT
CDR3: CASSTRTSALSTDTQYF

D: TRBD2
size: -
V: TRBV11-3
J: TRBJ2-3
DNA: TGTGCCAGCAGCTTGAACCAGCGGGGGAGCACAGATACGCAGTATTTT
CDR3: CASSLNQRGSTDTQYF

D: -
size: -
V: TRBV6-5
J: TRBJ2-7
DNA: TGTGCCAGCAGTTACTCGAGACTAACCTACGAGCAGTACTTC
CDR3: CASSYSRLTYEQYF

D: TRBD1
size: -
V: TRBV4-1
J: TRBJ2-7
DNA: TGCGCCAGCAGCCAGATCCGGACAGGGGGTTACGAGCAGTACTTC
CDR3: CASSQIRTGGYEQYF

D: -
size: -
V: TRBV5-6
J: TRBJ2-1
DNA: TGTGCCAGCAGCTTGCGTCAGGGGTACTCCTACAATGAGCAGTTCTTC
CDR3: CASSLRQGYSYNEQFF

D: -
size: -
V: TRBV10-3
J: TRBJ1-3
DNA: TGTGCCATCAGTGAGGACCTCTCTGGAAACACCATATATTTT
CDR3: CAISEDLSGNTIYF

D: -
size: -
V: TRBV6-1
J: TRBJ2-5
DNA: TGTGCCAGCACTAGGGTCTGGCAAGAGACCCAGTACTTC
CDR3: CASTRVWQETQYF

D: TRBD1
size: -
V: TRBV30
J: TRBJ1-2
DNA: TGTGCCTGGAGTCCATGGGGGACAGCTACCTATGGCAGTGGCTACACCTTC
CDR3: CAWSPWGTATYGSGYTF

D: TRBD1
size: -
V: TRBV2
J: TRBJ1-1
DNA: TGTGCCAGCCGAACCCGACAGGGTCCCACTGAAGCTTTCTTT
CDR3: CASRTRQGPTEAFF

D: -
size: -
V: TRBV5-1
J: TRBJ2-4
DNA: TGCGCCAGCAGGACCGAAACCTCGGGAAACATTCAGTACTTC
CDR3: CASRTETSGNIQYF

D: -
size: -
V: TRBV10-3
J: TRBJ1-2
DNA: TGTGCCATCAGTGGGGGGAGCTATGGCTACACCTTC
CDR3: CAISGGSYGYTF

D: TRBD1
size: once
V: TRBV6-1
J: TRBJ2-7
DNA: TGTGCCAGCAGTGGATCGCGACAGGGGGGAGCCTACGAGCAGTACTTC
CDR3: CASSGSRQGGAYEQYF

D: -
size: -
V: TRBV4-1
J: TRBJ2-1
DNA: TGCGCCAGCAGCCAAGCGGGGCTACTCTCCTACAATGAGCAGTTCTTC
CDR3: CASSQAGLLSYNEQFF

D: -
size: -
V: TRBV10-3
J: TRBJ2-3
DNA: TGTGCCACCGGGACCAAACCTGGAGATACGCAGTATTTT
CDR3: CATGTKPGDTQYF

D: -
size: -
V: TRBV5-1
J: TRBJ2-3
DNA: TGCGCCAGCAGCTCGAGACAGACAGATACGCAGTATTTT
CDR3: CASSSRQTDTQYF

D: TRBD2
size: -
V: TRBV9
J: TRBJ2-2
DNA: TGTGCCAGCAGCCCCGGGCGAGGACTAGTCCCAGGGGAGCTGTTTTTT
CDR3: CASSPGRGLVPGELFF

D: TRBD1
size: -
V: TRBV6-1
J: TRBJ2-7
DNA: TGTGCCAGCAGTGAAAGGGGGCGCATAAACGAGCAGTACTTC
CDR3: CASSERGRINEQYF

D: -
size: -
V: TRBV6-6
J: TRBJ1-1
DNA: TGTGCCAGCAGCCAGGACTACACTGAAGCTTTCTTT
CDR3: CASSQDYTEAFF

D: TRBD1
size: -
V: TRBV7-9
J: TRBJ2-7
DNA: TGTGCCAGCAGCTCTTGGGACAGGGGGCTCGGAGAGCAGTACTTC
CDR3: CASSSWDRGLGEQYF

D: -
size: -
V: TRBV11-2
J: TRBJ1-1
DNA: TGTGCCAGCAGCTTAATTGGGTTGAGTGAAGCTTTCTTT
CDR3: CASSLIGLSEAFF

D: -
size: -
V: TRBV19
J: TRBJ2-2
DNA: TGTGCCAGTAGGTTGTCCGGCGGGGAGCTGTTTTTT
CDR3: CASRLSGGELFF

D: -
size: few
V: TRBV10-3
J: TRBJ2-3
DNA: TGTGCCATCAGTGACCGCGGAGGGGCAGATACGCAGTATTTT
CDR3: CAISDRGGADTQYF

D: -
size: once
V: TRBV7-9
J: TRBJ1-1
DNA: TGTGCCAGCAGCTTAGCGGGCGTGGGGATCACTGAAGCTTTCTTT
CDR3: CASSLAGVGITEAFF

D: TRBD1
size: many
V: TRBV7-8
J: TRBJ1-2
DNA: TGTGCCAGCAGCTTAGCCCCAGGACAGGGGCGCACTGGATTC
CDR3: CASSLAPGQGRTGF

D: -
size: -
V: TRBV9
J: TRBJ2-7
DNA: TGTGCCAGCAGCGGGTCAGGGGCAGCCTACGAGCAGTACTTC
CDR3: CASSGSGAAYEQYF

D: -
size: once
V: TRBV5-1
J: TRBJ2-1
DNA: TGCGCCAGCAGCTTTATAGGGGACCCCTACAATGAGCAGTTCTTC
CDR3: CASSFIGDPYNEQFF

D: TRBD1
size: -
V: TRBV29-1
J: TRBJ1-2
DNA: TGCAGCGTTGAAGTGGCCAGGGGGGGCTATGGCTACACCTTC
CDR3: CSVEVARGGYGYTF

D: TRBD1
size: -
V: TRBV5-1
J: TRBJ1-5
DNA: TGCGCCAGCAGCCCTGGACAGGGTGGTCAGCCCCAGCATTTT
CDR3: CASSPGQGGQPQHF

D: -
size: few
V: TRBV15
J: TRBJ1-5
DNA: TGTGCCACCAGCAGGGAATCGGGGGGCGGCAATCAGCCCCAGCATTTT
CDR3: CATSRESGGGNQPQHF

D: -
size: -
V: TRBV6-5
J: TRBJ2-7
DNA: TGTGCCAGCAGTTACTCCCGGGGCGAGCAGTACTTC
CDR3: CASSYSRGEQYF

D: -
size: -
V: TRBV9
J: TRBJ1-3
DNA: TGTGCCAGCAGCGCCTCGCTCGGGGGGATATATTTT
CDR3: CASSASLGGIYF

D: -
size: -
V: TRBV7-2
J: TRBJ2-4
DNA: TGTGCCAGCAGCTTAGGAGGGTCCAAAAACATTCAGTACTTC
CDR3: CASSLGGSKNIQYF

D: -
size: -
V: TRBV7-9
J: TRBJ1-1
DNA: TGTGCCAGCAGCACCGGAGGGGGTTTTGGGAGCACTGAAGCTTTCTTT
CDR3: CASSTGGGFGSTEAFF

D: -
size: -
V: TRBV18
J: TRBJ1-6
DNA: TGTGCCAGCTCACCTCAGACGGTCAGCGTGAATTCACCCCTCCACTTT
CDR3: CASSPQTVSVNSPLHF

D: -
size: -
V: TRBV6-5
J: TRBJ1-4
DNA: TGTGCCAGCAGTTACGCGGTTCACCCCCAGAAACTGTTTTTT
CDR3: CASSYAVHPQKLFF

D: TRBD1
size: -
V: TRBV9
J: TRBJ2-7
DNA: TGTGCCAGCAGCGCCGGACAGGGGACCTACGAGCAGTACTTC
CDR3: CASSAGQGTYEQYF

D: TRBD2
size: once
V: TRBV30
J: TRBJ2-1
DNA: TGTGCCTGGAATTTAGCGGGGCCTCGCAATGAGCAGTTCTTC
CDR3: CAWNLAGPRNEQFF